Many counts were recorded for the clone carrying this T cell receptor beta chain. What it recognizes is unknown. Sample time point: patch test 2, 6 weeks after DPC sensitization. Treatment in this sample: therapeutic diphenylcyclopropenone sensitization with weekly scalp DPC. Alopecia patients between 18 and 70 years old and suitable for DPC were used as donors. V lost 2 bases, J lost 6 bases, and 10 bases lay in between. This CDR3 has 13 amino acids. CDR1 and CDR2 (germline): SNHLY, FYNNEI. This sample is drawn from a study of human T cells and chemical hapten exposure. General observations from the study: Donors were affected by alopecia, so their immune reaction might vary from that of healthy individuals. Versus controls, expanded TCRs had significantly more large CDR3 similarity clusters.

What the library attached to individual cDNA molecules were unique molecular identifiers. Each CDR3 protein gets one entry after TCRdb re-called the RACE reads with MiXCR. The table has approximately 350,000 distinct CDR3 sequences, about 6% seen once. The chain has TRBV2 and TRBJ1-1; D is ambiguous. The receptor comes from a woman younger than 35 with alopecia areata. Some clones in this sample may be carry-over from other donors' samples. The sequencing here drew on whole blood, taken in connection with sensitization to the hapten diphenylcyclopropenone (DPC). The CDR3: CASSERWAAEAFF. The DNA for the CDR3 is TGTGCCAGCAGTGAAAGGTGGGCGGCTGAAGCTTTCTTT.